The subject of this entry is one TCR beta chain. Its antigen remains unknown. This sample stems from a study of Ad26.COV2.S vaccination and SARS-CoV-2 variants. Overall study findings and caveats: Recipients of either vaccine or placebo displayed similar breadth of non-spike TCRs.

Clones were sequenced by immunoSEQ multiplex PCR, and TCRdb holds only the in-frame ones, with some missing. The sample shows about 400,000 clones, about 83% of them seen only once. Sample treatment: around 19 received Ad26.COV2.S at low or high dose, single or two shots; 5 received placebo; per-sample allocation not given. The samples were gathered on day 63 after the first injection of vaccine or placebo. This adult donor, from Boston, was 18-55 years old. This CDR3 is built from 14 residues. V lost 2 bases and J lost 2, with 6 bases in between. Germline V CDR1 and CDR2: SEHNR, FQNEAQ (reference sequence).

This chain uses TRBV7-9 with TRBJ2-2, with no clear D. This clonotype originated in a person aged 18-65 years who received the Ad26.COV2.S COVID-19 vaccine or a placebo. Here the sequenced sample was peripheral blood, taken in a trial of Ad26.COV2.S vaccine versus placebo. The CDR3 loop is CASSLLGNTGELFF. The DNA of the CDR3 is TGTGCCAGCAGCTTACTCGGAAACACCGGGGAGCTGTTTTTT.